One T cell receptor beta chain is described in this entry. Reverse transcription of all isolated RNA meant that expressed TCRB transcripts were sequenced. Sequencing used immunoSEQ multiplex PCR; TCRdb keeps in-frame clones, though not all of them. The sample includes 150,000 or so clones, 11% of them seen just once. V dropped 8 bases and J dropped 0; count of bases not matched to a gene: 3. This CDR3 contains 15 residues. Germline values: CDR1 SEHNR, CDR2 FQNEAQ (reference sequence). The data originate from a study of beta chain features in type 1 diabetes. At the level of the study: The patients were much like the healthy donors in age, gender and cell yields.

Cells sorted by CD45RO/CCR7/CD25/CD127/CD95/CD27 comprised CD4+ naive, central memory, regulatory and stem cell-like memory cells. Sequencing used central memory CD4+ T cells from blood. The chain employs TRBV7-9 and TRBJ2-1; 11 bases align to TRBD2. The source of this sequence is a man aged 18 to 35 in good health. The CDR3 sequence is CASRLAGSSYNEQFF. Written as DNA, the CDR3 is TGTGCCAGCCGACTAGCGGGGAGCTCCTACAATGAGCAGTTCTTC.